This TCR beta chain is from a study of siplizumab effects on memory and regulatory T cells. General study findings and limits: Proliferating CD4+ or CD8+ clones, roughly 80-97% of them, lacked an assignable naive or memory phenotype. The mapping of alloreactive clones to unstimulated subsets covered only a minor fraction of them. Siplizumab significantly lowered the alloreactive sequences that could be traced to unstimulated CD4+ memory cells.

Concerning this clone itself: What it recognizes is unknown.

Data came from immunoSEQ multiplex PCR; TCRdb stores just in-frame clones and leaves some out. The sample holds about 97,000 clones; about 90% are singletons and the top ten take about 11%. Germline trimming cut 8 bases from V and 4 bases from J; bases unmatched to any gene: 5. The CDR3 contains 15 residues. The germline V gene encodes CDR1 MDHEN and CDR2 SYDVKM. The chain couples TRBV28 to TRBJ2-5; the match to TRBD2 covers 15 bases. This clonotype was obtained from a human donor in good health. Sequenced sample: non-Treg CD4+ T cells sorted from blood. The CDR3 here is CASGGLAGGGETQYF. The CDR3 DNA sequence: TGTGCCAGCGGGGGACTAGCGGGAGGTGGAGAGACCCAGTACTTC.